This is a list of T cell receptor beta chains from one sample in a study of control samples from healthy donors and cancer patients. Profiling relied on immunoSEQ multiplex PCR, and the TCRdb table lists in-frame clones only, not all of them. The sample consists of about 61,000 clones, 90% of them appearing once. Sequencing used PBMCs. The receptors were gathered from a man in his 60s with colorectal cancer. Each CDR3 is given with its conserved first and last residue. Fields, in order: clone size, J gene, V gene, D gene, CDR3 DNA, CDR3 protein. D genes are given only for firm matches. Where a row states a size, it is once, few, many or the class of an expanded clone; other rows omit it.

>.|TRBJ1-2|TRBV10-1|.
TGCGCCAGCAGTGAGTCGCAGGGCTATGGCTACACCTTC
CASSESQGYGYTF
>.|TRBJ1-6|TRBV7-9|TRBD1
TGTGCCAGCAGCCCGTGGGACAGGGATTCACCCCTCCACTTT
CASSPWDRDSPLHF
>.|TRBJ1-6|TRBV7-2|.
TGTGCCAGCAGCTTAATGGGAACCTATAATTCACCCCTCCACTTT
CASSLMGTYNSPLHF
>.|TRBJ2-1|TRBV4-1|.
TGCGCCAGCAGCCAAAGCGTTTACTCCTACAATGAGCAGTTCTTC
CASSQSVYSYNEQFF
>.|TRBJ2-3|TRBV5-8|.
TGTGCCGTGGGGGGGGGTGACAGGGCCACAGATACGCAGTATTTT
CAVGGGDRATDTQYF
>.|TRBJ2-1|TRBV7-9|TRBD1
TGTGCCAGCAGCTCACCGGGACAGGGGAGGTATGAGCAGTTCTTC
CASSSPGQGRYEQFF
>once|TRBJ2-2|TRBV4-1|.
TGCGCCAGCAGCCAAGATAGGGGCAGGGAAGCCGGGGAGCTGTTTTTT
CASSQDRGREAGELFF
>.|TRBJ2-1|TRBV7-3|.
TGTGCCAGCAGTCCTCTCCCGGGGGACAATGAGCAGTTCTTC
CASSPLPGDNEQFF
>.|TRBJ1-1|TRBV10-2|.
TGCGCCAGCAGTGAAATCGGCAGAATGAACACTGAAGCTTTCTTT
CASSEIGRMNTEAFF
>.|TRBJ1-2|TRBV6-2/TRBV6-3|.
TGTGCCAGCAGTTACCCTCGGACGGAGGCCGCTAACTATGGCTACACCTTC
CASSYPRTEAANYGYTF
>.|TRBJ2-5|TRBV5-1|TRBD2
TGCGCCAGCAGCTCGTACCTACTAGCGGGGGGTCAACAGACCCAGTACTTC
CASSSYLLAGGQQTQYF
>.|TRBJ1-1|TRBV2|TRBD1
TGTGCCACCAAGACAGGGGGAAAAACTGAAGCTTTCTTT
CATKTGGKTEAFF
>.|TRBJ1-3|TRBV7-9|.
TGTGCCAGCAGCCCCCCCGGCGGGAGCTCTGGAAACACCATATATTTT
CASSPPGGSSGNTIYF
>.|TRBJ2-5|TRBV4-2|.
TGTGCCAGCAGCCAAGATCCCGGGGCACCCCAGTACTTC
CASSQDPGAPQYF
>.|TRBJ2-7|TRBV7-5|.
TGTGTCAGAAGCTCAGCCGGGACTGACCCTTTAGACGAGCAGTACTTC
CVRSSAGTDPLDEQYF
>.|TRBJ1-4|TRBV7-7|.
TGTGCCAGCAGCCCCCCTTTGGTAGGGTCTAGGGATGAAAAACTGTTTTTT
CASSPPLVGSRDEKLFF
>.|TRBJ2-3|TRBV18|.
TGTGCCAGCTCAGCCCATCCGGGACCGGACACAGATACGCAGTATTTT
CASSAHPGPDTDTQYF
>.|TRBJ1-1|TRBV6-5|.
TGTGCCAGCAGTTATAATGTGGCTTCTGAAGCTTTCTTT
CASSYNVASEAFF
>.|TRBJ2-1|TRBV7-9|TRBD2
TGTGCCAGCAGCCCCCCAGGGACTAGCGGGGGGGGTGAGCAGTTCTTC
CASSPPGTSGGGEQFF
>.|TRBJ1-2|TRBV7-9|.
TGTGCCAGCAGCTTGGGACAATCGGAGGGCTACACCTTC
CASSLGQSEGYTF
>.|TRBJ1-6|TRBV11-2|.
TGTGCCAGCCGCAGTGGGGCGGATTCACCCCTCCACTTT
CASRSGADSPLHF
>.|TRBJ2-5|TRBV5-1|TRBD1
TGCGCCAGCAGCTTGTATAACAGGGGGCATAGAGAGACCCAGTACTTC
CASSLYNRGHRETQYF
>.|TRBJ2-2|TRBV11-2|TRBD1
TGTGCCAGCAGCTTAGGGACAGGGTCGATCGGGGAGCTGTTTTTT
CASSLGTGSIGELFF
>.|TRBJ2-7|TRBV6-5|TRBD2
TGTGCCACAAGCGGGGGACTCTCCTACGAGCAGTACTTC
CATSGGLSYEQYF
>.|TRBJ1-2|TRBV18|.
TGTGCCAGCTCTGGGTCGCAGAGCTATGGCTACACCTTC
CASSGSQSYGYTF
>.|TRBJ1-2|TRBV7-9|.
TGTGCCACCTCGAGGAATGGCTACACCTTC
CATSRNGYTF
>.|TRBJ2-7|TRBV9|TRBD2
TGTGCCAGCGGACAGGGACTAGCGGGGGCTAAGTACTTC
CASGQGLAGAKYF
>.|TRBJ1-1|TRBV11-3|.
TGTGCCAGCAGCTTAGATCTGGGGCGGTTTGCTTTCTTT
CASSLDLGRFAFF
>.|TRBJ1-1|TRBV5-5|.
TGTGCCAGCAGTATCGACAGCCCCACTGAAGCTTTCTTT
CASSIDSPTEAFF
>few|TRBJ1-1|TRBV29-1|.
TGCAGCGTTCCCCGTGAGGGGGAGATAGATGAAGCTTTCTTT
CSVPREGEIDEAFF
>.|TRBJ1-5|TRBV7-2|.
TGTGCCAGCACCTCACCTAATCAGCCCCAGCATTTT
CASTSPNQPQHF
>.|TRBJ1-5|TRBV9|.
TGTGCCAGCAGCGGGGATCTAAATCAGCCCCAGCATTTT
CASSGDLNQPQHF
>.|TRBJ2-5|TRBV2|TRBD2
TGTGCCCGCGGGGGCGGGGGGGCCGGAGAGACCCAGTACTTC
CARGGGGAGETQYF
>.|TRBJ1-2|TRBV7-9|.
TGTGCCAGCACCACCAGGTCCGATAACTATGGCTACACCTTC
CASTTRSDNYGYTF
>.|TRBJ1-1|TRBV2|TRBD1
TGTGCCAGCAGTCAACAGGGGGCCTGGCGAGCTTTCTTT
CASSQQGAWRAFF
>few|TRBJ1-1|TRBV7-2|.
TGTGCCAGCAGCTCTTTCCCTCGGGGCGCGAACACTGAAGCTTTCTTT
CASSSFPRGANTEAFF
>.|TRBJ2-2|TRBV9|.
TGTGCCAGCAGCGTGACTGGGGTGAACACCGGGGAGCTGTTTTTT
CASSVTGVNTGELFF
>.|TRBJ2-6|TRBV19|.
TGTGCCAGTACGGGTCAACCGTTCTCTGGGGCCAACGTCCTGACTTTC
CASTGQPFSGANVLTF
>.|TRBJ2-7|TRBV23-1|TRBD2
TGCGCCAGCAGTCAGCACCCGGGACTAGCGGGGGGATCCTCCTACGAGCAGTACTTC
CASSQHPGLAGGSSYEQYF
>.|TRBJ1-3|TRBV18|TRBD1
TGTGCCAGCTCGCTCCAGACAGGGACTGGAAACACCATATATTTT
CASSLQTGTGNTIYF
>.|TRBJ2-3|TRBV28|.
TGTGCCAGCAGTTTGCCCACAGATACGCAGTATTTT
CASSLPTDTQYF
>.|TRBJ2-3|TRBV9|TRBD2
TGTGCCAGCACGAGGAGCGGGGGGGACACAGATACGCAGTATTTT
CASTRSGGDTDTQYF
>.|TRBJ2-3|TRBV27|TRBD2
TGTGCCAGCAGTTTCTGGCGGGGGGCAGTTCCAGATACGCAGTATTTT
CASSFWRGAVPDTQYF
>.|TRBJ2-5|TRBV7-9|.
TGTGCCAGCAGCTCCCAAGGGGGACAAGAGACCCAGTACTTC
CASSSQGGQETQYF
>.|TRBJ1-2|TRBV6-5|.
TGTGCCAGCAGTTATAGGGGGAAGGGGGGCGTGGATGGCTACACCTTC
CASSYRGKGGVDGYTF
>.|TRBJ2-5|TRBV21-1|.
TGTGCCAGCAGCAAGGCTTCTCGTGAGACCCAGTACTTC
CASSKASRETQYF
>.|TRBJ1-5|TRBV28|.
TGTGCCAGCAGTTCTCCTCTCATATCCGATCAGCCCCAGCATTTT
CASSSPLISDQPQHF
>.|TRBJ1-1|TRBV7-2|.
TGTGCCAGCAGCTTAGCGGCCGGGGCGGGCACTGAAGCTTTCTTT
CASSLAAGAGTEAFF
>.|TRBJ1-6|TRBV7-8|.
TGTGCCAGCAGCTCCTGGACTGAAGCCGATTATAATTCACCCCTCCACTTT
CASSSWTEADYNSPLHF
>.|TRBJ2-1|TRBV11-3|.
TGTGCCAGCAGCTTAGATGGGCACCTCTACAATGAGCAGTTCTTC
CASSLDGHLYNEQFF
>once|TRBJ1-1|TRBV30|.
TGTGCCTGGAGTAGTGGGAGCGGGACTGAAGCTTTCTTT
CAWSSGSGTEAFF
>once|TRBJ2-3|TRBV19|.
TGTGCCACTGCCCCAGGAGATACGCAGTATTTT
CATAPGDTQYF
>.|TRBJ2-6|TRBV19|.
TGTGCCAGTACCAACCGGTCTACCTCTGGGGCCAACGTCCTGACTTTC
CASTNRSTSGANVLTF
>.|TRBJ2-2|TRBV21-1|.
TGTGCCAGCAGGCCCCGACAGGGTTGGACCGGGGAGCTGTTTTTT
CASRPRQGWTGELFF